This T cell receptor beta chain was documented in a study of shared clonotypes between healthy human individuals. Assay used: immunoSEQ multiplex PCR; TCRdb lists only in-frame clones, some missing. This table has 2 million to 2.5 million clones, around 93% appearing once. In the naive CD8 group, cells lacked CD45RO and were positively selected for CCR7, so terminally differentiated effector memory CD45RA+ cells were left out. The CDR3 length is 13 residues. Germline V CDR1 and CDR2: LNHDA, SQIVND (reference sequence). Trimming took 5 bases from V and 4 from J, leaving 12 bases between them. The TCR was taken from a young man in good health. Some clones in this sample may be carry-over from other donors' samples. This chain uses TRBV19 with TRBJ2-7; D remains unclear. The specimen sequenced was naive CD8+ T cells from PBMCs. Here the CDR3 DNA reads TGTGCCAGTAGTGTACCCCCACCTTACGAGCAGTACTTC. Translating it yields CASSVPPPYEQYF.